A single sample is the source of the 19 T cell receptor beta chains below, sequenced in a study of brain T cells in children with intractable seizures. This table comes from immunoSEQ multiplex PCR, and its TCRdb copy is limited to in-frame clones, with some not included. The table shows 300,000 to 400,000 clones, with about 93% occurring only once. This sample's time point: blood from clinic visit 5 months post-surgery; TSC patient then seizure free. The sample was peripheral blood, taken 4 to 5 months after surgery. The receptor set was obtained from a boy under two years old with tuberous sclerosis and intractable seizures.

The gene calls are TRBV19 and TRBJ1-2; unclear D gene. CDR3 length equals 15 residues. Germline V gene lookup returns CDR1 LNHDA and CDR2 SQIVND (reference sequence). Trimming left V 9 bases short and J 2 bases short, with 19 bases between. The CDR3 sequence is CASSLARWPNYGYTF. CDR3 sequence (DNA): TGTGCCAGCTCCCTGGCGAGGTGGCCAAACTATGGCTACACCTTC.

CDR3 protein: CATSDLGTRTDTQYF. Written as DNA, the CDR3 is TGTGCCACCAGTGATCTCGGGACACGCACAGATACGCAGTATTTT. The rearrangement links TRBV24-1 to TRBJ2-3; D is possibly TRBD1 (6 bases). V was cut by 3 bases and J by 1 base, with 10 bases left in between. Germline CDR1 KGHDR, CDR2 SFDVKD. The CDR3 spans 15 residues.

The J gene is TRBJ2-1, the V gene TRBV28; D might be TRBD2 (5 bases). Germline-derived CDR1 and CDR2 are MDHEN and SYDVKM. V lost 4 bases and J 14 bases, leaving 15 bases between the germline ends. CDR3 length equals 12 residues. The DNA for the CDR3 is TGTGCCAGCAGTTCTCCATCCTGGGGAGAGTTCTTC. It yields the protein CASSSPSWGEFF.

V is TRBV5-4 and J is TRBJ2-5; the match to TRBD2 covers 10 bases. The germline gives CDR1 SGHNT, CDR2 YYREEE (reference sequence). The CDR3 loop spans 14 amino acids. Losses at the gene ends were 4 bases for V and 1 base for J; bases not matched to a gene: 1. In DNA, the CDR3 is TGTGCCAGCAGCCTAGCGGGGGCCCAAGAGACCCAGTACTTC. Translating it yields CASSLAGAQETQYF.

The chain uses TRBV29-1 and TRBJ1-4; D is uncertain. V lost 6 bases and J lost 0, with 5 bases in between. CDR1 is SQVTM, CDR2 ANQGSEA, per germline. The CDR3 runs 12 residues. CDR3: CSVTATNEKLFF. Here the CDR3 DNA reads TGCAGCGTGACGGCAACTAATGAAAAACTGTTTTTT.

This chain uses TRBV4-2 with TRBJ2-6; the D is unclear. Germline-derived CDR1 and CDR2 are LGHNA and YNFKEQ. This CDR3 region has 16 residues. Trimming cost V 0 bases and J 3 bases, with 9 bases left between them. The chain's CDR3 is CASSQDLQFGANVLTF. The CDR3 region has the DNA TGTGCCAGCAGCCAAGACTTACAGTTTGGGGCCAACGTCCTGACTTTC.

As regards this clone: Within the sample, other DNA sequences also encode this same CDR3. The chain carries TRBV19 and TRBJ2-3; 8 bases fit TRBD2. The CDR3 covers 14 residues. In germline, CDR1 is LNHDA, CDR2 SQIVND (reference sequence). V lost 3 bases and J lost 1; bases outside the gene matches: 0. The CDR3 coding sequence is TGTGCCAGTAGTATCGGGGGGGGCACAGATACGCAGTATTTT. Protein sequence: CASSIGGGTDTQYF.

This clone was picked up one time. The CDR3: CASSRDGTNYGYTF. CDR3 coding DNA: TGTGCCAGCAGTCGGGACGGGACTAACTATGGCTACACCTTC. V usage is TRBV6-5 and J usage is TRBJ1-2; weak D call: TRBD1 (5 bases). The CDR3 runs to 14 residues. Germline-derived CDR1 and CDR2 are MNHEY and SVGAGI. V lost 5 bases and J 0 bases, leaving 10 bases between the germline ends.

V gene TRBV2 combines with J gene TRBJ2-1; 11 bases are a match to TRBD2. The germline gives CDR1 SNHLY, CDR2 FYNNEI. The CDR3 is 15 amino acids. The V gene end was trimmed by 0 bases and the J gene end by 8 bases; junction bases not matched to a gene: 3. This CDR3 is CASSEAELAGDEQFF. CDR3 DNA sequence: TGTGCCAGCAGTGAAGCGGAACTAGCGGGAGATGAGCAGTTCTTC.

A word on this clone: At one end the junction does not follow the germline gene, possibly because of a read error. This rearrangement joins TRBV5-8 to TRBJ2-7; D might be TRBD1 or TRBD2, each matching 5 bases. This CDR3 region has 16 residues. CDR1 and CDR2 from the germline V gene are SGHTS and YDEGEE. CDR3: CASSSRGGQGDYGQYF. The CDR3, as DNA: TGTGCCAGCAGCTCTAGGGGCGGGCAGGGTGACTACGGGCAGTACTTC.

The V gene is TRBV6-5, the J gene TRBJ1-1; tentative D call: TRBD1 (6 bases). With 8 bases removed from V and 13 bases from J, the gap between germline ends came to 20 bases. The CDR3 length is 12 residues. Germline V gene lookup returns CDR1 MNHEY and CDR2 SVGAGI. In nucleotides, the CDR3 is TGTGCCAGCCGACCCACACAGGGAGGTGGTTTCTTT. Protein product: CASRPTQGGGFF.

The V call is TRBV7-9, the J call TRBJ2-2, with TRBD1 matching over 11 bases. The germline CDR1 and CDR2 sequences are SEHNR and FQNEAQ (reference sequence). The CDR3 covers 15 residues. After removal of 2 bases from V and 7 bases from J, the junction contained 3 bases not matched to a gene. The CDR3 region is CASSLPGQGDGELFF. The CDR3 coding sequence is TGTGCCAGCAGCTTACCGGGACAGGGGGACGGGGAGCTGTTTTTT.

The chain recombines TRBV21-1 with TRBJ2-7. TRBV21-1 is deemed a pseudogene. The CDR3 length is 13 residues. The CDR3 reads CASRDGVSYEQYF. For the CDR3, the DNA is TGTGCCAGTCGTGACGGCGTATCCTACGAGCAGTACTTC.

The chain is built from TRBV6-6 and TRBJ1-2, with no clear D. Germline CDR1 is MNHNY and CDR2 is SVGAGI (reference sequence). The CDR3 spans 12 residues. The V gene lost 6 bases and the J gene lost 8 bases, with 13 bases spanning the gap. CDR3 DNA sequence: TGTGCCAGCAGCTTCATGGACCTGGGCTACACCTTC. It codes for CASSFMDLGYTF.

The rearrangement uses TRBV6-6 and TRBJ1-1; 8 positions agree with TRBD1. Per germline, CDR1 MNHNY and CDR2 SVGAGI (reference sequence). The CDR3 consists of 15 residues. V was clipped by 2 bases and J by 2 bases; unmatched bases: 4. The CDR3 sequence: CASSYQTGVNTEAFF. The CDR3 region has the DNA TGTGCCAGCAGTTACCAGACAGGGGTAAACACTGAAGCTTTCTTT.

The V call is TRBV5-1, the J call TRBJ2-7; TRBD1 is a possible D gene (5 bases). Trimming removed 3 bases at V and 2 bases at J, with 9 bases between. Germline V gene sequence: CDR1 SGHRS, CDR2 YFSETQ. The CDR3 is 13 amino acids. The CDR3 here is CASSSDRAYEQYF. CDR3 sequence (DNA): TGCGCCAGCAGCTCCGACAGAGCCTACGAGCAGTACTTC.

V is TRBV10-3 and J is TRBJ1-6; no firm D call. Germline V CDR1 and CDR2: ENHRY, SYGVKD. The CDR3 length is 16 residues. V was pared by 6 bases and J by 4 bases, with 16 bases between. The CDR3 region has the DNA TGTGCCATCAGGGAAGACCCTCCGGGATATAATTCACCCCTCCACTTT. Amino acid sequence: CAIREDPPGYNSPLHF.

This chain connects TRBV20-1 to TRBJ1-6; no clear D gene. Germline CDR1 DFQATT, CDR2 SNEGSKA (reference sequence). V dropped 4 bases and J dropped 10 bases, with 8 bases sitting between them. This CDR3 comprises 11 residues. The CDR3 nucleotides are TGCAGTGCTATCAGGACGTCACCCCTCCACTTT. Protein sequence: CSAIRTSPLHF.

This clone appeared a single time. The chain carries TRBV18 and TRBJ1-2; D is undetermined. Deletions cut 0 bases from V and 4 bases from J, with 9 bases between. Germline V lookup: CDR1 KGHSH, CDR2 LQKENI. The CDR3 covers 14 residues. This CDR3 is CASSPPSGVYGYTF. In DNA form, the CDR3 reads TGTGCCAGCTCACCACCTTCCGGAGTCTATGGCTACACCTTC.